A selection of T cell receptor beta chains follows, all from one sample in a study of blood T cell repertoires in COVID-19. The data were produced by immunoSEQ multiplex PCR, yet TCRdb's version contains in-frame clones alone and is incomplete. In the table there are roughly 140,000 clones, 80% to 90% of which are singletons. The source material was PBMCs or T cells enriched from blood (not recorded which). The receptors were sampled from a man in his forties or fifties who had recovered from COVID-19. The CDR3 runs from the conserved cysteine through the conserved F or W. D genes are given only for firm matches. Not every row has a clone size; where given, it reads once, few, many or a size class.

abundance: .
j_gene: TRBJ1-2
v_gene: TRBV29-1
d_gene: .
CDR3aa: CSVQDTLYGYTF
CDR3nt: TGCAGCGTTCAGGACACTCTCTATGGCTACACCTTC

abundance: .
j_gene: TRBJ1-1
v_gene: TRBV28
d_gene: .
CDR3aa: CASSPGTPNTEAFF
CDR3nt: TGTGCCAGCAGTCCCGGGACACCTAACACTGAAGCTTTCTTT

abundance: .
j_gene: TRBJ1-5
v_gene: TRBV9
d_gene: .
CDR3aa: CASSVDPGGNQHF
CDR3nt: TGTGCCAGCAGCGTAGACCCAGGTGGCAACCAGCATTTT

abundance: .
j_gene: TRBJ1-4
v_gene: TRBV13
d_gene: .
CDR3aa: CASSSRDTIYREKLFF
CDR3nt: TGTGCCAGCAGCTCCCGGGACACGATCTATAGGGAAAAACTGTTTTTT

abundance: .
j_gene: TRBJ2-7
v_gene: TRBV5-4
d_gene: TRBD2
CDR3aa: CASSRRLAGGQGNYEQYF
CDR3nt: TGTGCCAGCAGCCGGAGACTAGCGGGGGGCCAAGGGAACTACGAGCAGTACTTC

abundance: .
j_gene: TRBJ1-1
v_gene: TRBV11-2
d_gene: .
CDR3aa: CASSLAGVNTEAFF
CDR3nt: TGTGCCAGCAGCTTGGCAGGGGTAAACACTGAAGCTTTCTTT

abundance: few
j_gene: TRBJ1-2
v_gene: TRBV6-5
d_gene: .
CDR3aa: CASSYRGTYGYTF
CDR3nt: TGTGCCAGCAGTTACCGGGGGACCTATGGCTACACCTTC

abundance: .
j_gene: TRBJ1-2
v_gene: TRBV21-1
d_gene: .
CDR3aa: CASSGPGQLNYGYTF
CDR3nt: TGTGCCAGCAGCGGACCGGGACAGTTAAACTATGGCTACACCTTC

abundance: once
j_gene: TRBJ1-3
v_gene: TRBV19
d_gene: .
CDR3aa: CASRFGSGNTIYF
CDR3nt: TGTGCCAGCCGGTTTGGCTCTGGAAACACCATATATTTT

abundance: .
j_gene: TRBJ1-2
v_gene: TRBV3-1/TRBV3-2
d_gene: .
CDR3aa: CASSQEGGRGDGYTF
CDR3nt: TGTGCCAGCAGCCAAGAGGGGGGAAGGGGCGACGGCTACACCTTC

abundance: .
j_gene: TRBJ1-4
v_gene: TRBV5-5
d_gene: TRBD1
CDR3aa: CASSSGQGGEKLFF
CDR3nt: TGTGCCAGCAGCTCCGGACAGGGCGGAGAAAAACTGTTTTTT

abundance: .
j_gene: TRBJ1-2
v_gene: TRBV4-3
d_gene: .
CDR3aa: CASSQDKKGVYYGYTF
CDR3nt: TGCGCCAGCAGCCAAGACAAGAAGGGGGTATACTATGGCTACACCTTC

abundance: .
j_gene: TRBJ1-5
v_gene: TRBV10-2
d_gene: .
CDR3aa: CASSSNSNQPQHF
CDR3nt: TGCGCCAGCAGTTCCAATAGCAATCAGCCCCAGCATTTT

abundance: .
j_gene: TRBJ2-3
v_gene: TRBV3-1/TRBV3-2
d_gene: TRBD2
CDR3aa: CASSQDLAGTHTDTQYF
CDR3nt: TGTGCCAGCAGCCAAGATCTAGCGGGGACTCACACAGATACGCAGTATTTT

abundance: .
j_gene: TRBJ2-5
v_gene: TRBV18
d_gene: TRBD2
CDR3aa: CASSPWFIAGSQETQYF
CDR3nt: TGTGCCAGCTCACCTTGGTTTATAGCGGGGAGTCAAGAGACCCAGTACTTC

abundance: .
j_gene: TRBJ1-1
v_gene: TRBV5-6
d_gene: TRBD1
CDR3aa: CASSSVRQGDTEAFF
CDR3nt: TGTGCCAGCAGCTCAGTCAGACAGGGGGACACTGAAGCTTTCTTT

abundance: once
j_gene: TRBJ2-3
v_gene: TRBV9
d_gene: .
CDR3aa: CASSVLPGVHTDTQYF
CDR3nt: TGTGCCAGCAGCGTATTACCGGGGGTACACACAGATACGCAGTATTTT

abundance: .
j_gene: TRBJ2-7
v_gene: TRBV20-1
d_gene: .
CDR3aa: CSASNSVGSTYEQYF
CDR3nt: TGCAGTGCTAGTAACAGCGTAGGGAGCACCTACGAGCAGTACTTC

abundance: .
j_gene: TRBJ2-7
v_gene: TRBV18
d_gene: .
CDR3aa: CASSPGRSYEQYF
CDR3nt: TGTGCCAGCTCACCAGGGAGGTCCTACGAGCAGTACTTC

abundance: .
j_gene: TRBJ1-5
v_gene: TRBV6-2/TRBV6-3
d_gene: .
CDR3aa: CASSWAGDQPQHF
CDR3nt: TGTGCCAGCAGTTGGGCAGGGGATCAGCCCCAGCATTTT

abundance: .
j_gene: TRBJ2-7
v_gene: TRBV2
d_gene: .
CDR3aa: CASSELDRLYEQYF
CDR3nt: TGTGCCAGCAGTGAGCTAGACAGGCTCTACGAGCAGTACTTC

abundance: .
j_gene: TRBJ1-1
v_gene: TRBV12-3/TRBV12-4
d_gene: .
CDR3aa: CASTGSEAFF
CDR3nt: TGTGCTAGTACAGGGTCGGAAGCTTTCTTT

abundance: .
j_gene: TRBJ1-1
v_gene: TRBV6-5
d_gene: TRBD1
CDR3aa: CASSYRQGGTEAFF
CDR3nt: TGTGCCAGCAGTTATAGACAGGGTGGCACTGAAGCTTTCTTT

abundance: once
j_gene: TRBJ2-5
v_gene: TRBV7-2
d_gene: TRBD2
CDR3aa: CASSLGTSGGEQETQYF
CDR3nt: TGTGCCAGCAGCTTAGGGACTAGCGGGGGGGAACAAGAGACCCAGTACTTC

abundance: .
j_gene: TRBJ1-3
v_gene: TRBV7-9
d_gene: .
CDR3aa: CASSSDSAGNTIYF
CDR3nt: TGTGCCAGCAGCTCGGACTCGGCTGGAAACACCATATATTTT

abundance: few
j_gene: TRBJ1-5
v_gene: TRBV7-2
d_gene: TRBD1
CDR3aa: CASSTTGTGYQPQHF
CDR3nt: TGTGCCAGCAGCACTACCGGGACAGGCTATCAGCCCCAGCATTTT

abundance: .
j_gene: TRBJ2-1
v_gene: TRBV7-2
d_gene: TRBD2
CDR3aa: CASSLLSSGVVEQFF
CDR3nt: TGTGCCAGCAGCTTACTCTCTAGCGGGGTGGTTGAGCAGTTCTTC

abundance: few
j_gene: TRBJ1-5
v_gene: TRBV19
d_gene: .
CDR3aa: CASSMSRFNQPQHF
CDR3nt: TGTGCCAGTAGTATGAGTCGGTTCAATCAGCCCCAGCATTTT

abundance: few
j_gene: TRBJ1-3
v_gene: TRBV5-6
d_gene: .
CDR3aa: CASSLYRADDTIYF
CDR3nt: TGTGCCAGCAGCTTGTACAGGGCTGATGACACCATATATTTT